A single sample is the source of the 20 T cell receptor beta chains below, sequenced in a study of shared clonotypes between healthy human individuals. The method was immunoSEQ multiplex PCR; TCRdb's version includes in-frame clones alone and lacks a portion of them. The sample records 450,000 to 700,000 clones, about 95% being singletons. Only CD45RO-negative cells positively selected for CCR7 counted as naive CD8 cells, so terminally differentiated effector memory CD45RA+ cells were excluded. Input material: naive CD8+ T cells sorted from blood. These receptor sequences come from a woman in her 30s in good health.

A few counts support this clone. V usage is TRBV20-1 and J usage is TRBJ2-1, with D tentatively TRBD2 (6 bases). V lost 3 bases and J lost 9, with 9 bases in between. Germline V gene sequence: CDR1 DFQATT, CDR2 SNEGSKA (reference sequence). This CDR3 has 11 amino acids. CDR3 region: CSARGGVEQFF. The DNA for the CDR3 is TGCAGTGCTAGGGGGGGAGTTGAGCAGTTCTTC.

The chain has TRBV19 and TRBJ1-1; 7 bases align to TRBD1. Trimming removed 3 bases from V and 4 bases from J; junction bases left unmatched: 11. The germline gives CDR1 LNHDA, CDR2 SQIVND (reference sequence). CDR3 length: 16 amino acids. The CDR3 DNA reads TGTGCCAGTAGTATCCGACAGGGCGGCAGGACCACTGAAGCTTTCTTT. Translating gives CASSIRQGGRTTEAFF.

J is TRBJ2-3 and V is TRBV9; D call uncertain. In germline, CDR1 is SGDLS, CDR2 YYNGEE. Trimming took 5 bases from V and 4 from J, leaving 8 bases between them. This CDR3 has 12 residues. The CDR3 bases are TGTGCCAGCAGTTACCAGGCAGATACGCAGTATTTT. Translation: CASSYQADTQYF.

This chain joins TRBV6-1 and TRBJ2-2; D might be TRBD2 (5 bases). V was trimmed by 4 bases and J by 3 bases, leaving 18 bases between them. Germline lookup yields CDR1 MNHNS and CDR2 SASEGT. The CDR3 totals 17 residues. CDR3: CASSGLGLEIYTGELFF. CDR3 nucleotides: TGTGCCAGCAGTGGACTTGGACTGGAAATTTACACCGGGGAGCTGTTTTTT.

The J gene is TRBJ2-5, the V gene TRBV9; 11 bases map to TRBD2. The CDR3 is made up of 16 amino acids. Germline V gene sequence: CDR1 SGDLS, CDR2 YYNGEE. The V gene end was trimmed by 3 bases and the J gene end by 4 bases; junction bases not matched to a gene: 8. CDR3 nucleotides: TGTGCCAGCAGCGGACTAGCGGGATTCAGTCCAGAGACCCAGTACTTC. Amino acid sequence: CASSGLAGFSPETQYF.

In DNA, the CDR3 is TGTGCCAGCACCCGACGATGGACAGAGGTCGACGAGCAGTACTTC. Its translation is CASTRRWTEVDEQYF. This chain connects TRBV28 to TRBJ2-7; D is possibly TRBD1 (6 bases). V lost 7 bases to trimming and J lost 5 bases, with 21 bases between them. Germline values: CDR1 MDHEN, CDR2 SYDVKM. This CDR3 is built from 15 residues.

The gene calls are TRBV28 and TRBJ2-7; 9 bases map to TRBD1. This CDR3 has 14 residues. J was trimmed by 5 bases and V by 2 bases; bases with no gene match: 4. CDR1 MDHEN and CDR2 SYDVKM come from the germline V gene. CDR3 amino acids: CASSLTGGVNEQYF. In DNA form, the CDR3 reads TGTGCCAGCAGTTTAACAGGGGGCGTCAACGAGCAGTACTTC.

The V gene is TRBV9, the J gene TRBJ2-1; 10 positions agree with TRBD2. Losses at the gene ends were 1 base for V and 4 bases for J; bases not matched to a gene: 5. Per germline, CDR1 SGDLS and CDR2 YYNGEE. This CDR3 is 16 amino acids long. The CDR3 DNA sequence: TGTGCCAGCAGCGTAACCGGGACTAGCGTTTACAATGAGCAGTTCTTC. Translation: CASSVTGTSVYNEQFF.

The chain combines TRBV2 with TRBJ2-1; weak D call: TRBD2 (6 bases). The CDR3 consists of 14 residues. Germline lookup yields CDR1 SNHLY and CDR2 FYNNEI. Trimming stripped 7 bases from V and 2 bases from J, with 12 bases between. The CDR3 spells CASKRADAYNEQFF. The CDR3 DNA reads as TGTGCCAGCAAGCGGGCCGACGCCTACAATGAGCAGTTCTTC.

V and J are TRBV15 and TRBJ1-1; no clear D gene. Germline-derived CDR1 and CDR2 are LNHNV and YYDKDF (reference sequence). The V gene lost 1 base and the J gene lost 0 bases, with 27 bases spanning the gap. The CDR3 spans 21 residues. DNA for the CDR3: TGTGCCACCAGCAGAGTTGCAGCCGCAATGGGAACCTCGGAAATGAACACTGAAGCTTTCTTT. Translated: CATSRVAAAMGTSEMNTEAFF.

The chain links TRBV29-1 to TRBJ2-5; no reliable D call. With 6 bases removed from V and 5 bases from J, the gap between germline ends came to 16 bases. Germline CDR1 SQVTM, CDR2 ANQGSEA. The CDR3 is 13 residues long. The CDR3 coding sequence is TGCAGCGTCCCTTGGCGAGTAGGGGAGACCCAGTACTTC. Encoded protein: CSVPWRVGETQYF.

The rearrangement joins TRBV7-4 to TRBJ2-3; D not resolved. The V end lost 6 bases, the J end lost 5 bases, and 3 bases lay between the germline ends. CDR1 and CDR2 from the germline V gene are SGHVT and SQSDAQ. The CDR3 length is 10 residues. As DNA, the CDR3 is TGTGCCAGCAGACTAGATACGCAGTATTTT. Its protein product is CASRLDTQYF.

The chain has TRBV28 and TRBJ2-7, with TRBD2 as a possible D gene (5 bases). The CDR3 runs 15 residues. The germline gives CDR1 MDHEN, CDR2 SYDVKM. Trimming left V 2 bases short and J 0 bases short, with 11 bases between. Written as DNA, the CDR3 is TGTGCCAGCAGTTTAGCGGGCTTCTCCTCCTACGAGCAGTACTTC. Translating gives CASSLAGFSSYEQYF.

The CDR3 DNA sequence: TGTGCCAGCAGCCAAGAAGGGAGTCTTAACTATGGCTACACCTTC. It translates to CASSQEGSLNYGYTF. The chain joins TRBV14 to TRBJ1-2; D unclear. V lost 0 bases, J lost 1 base, and 9 bases lay in between. Germline V gene sequence: CDR1 SGHDN, CDR2 FVKESK. This CDR3 region has 15 residues.

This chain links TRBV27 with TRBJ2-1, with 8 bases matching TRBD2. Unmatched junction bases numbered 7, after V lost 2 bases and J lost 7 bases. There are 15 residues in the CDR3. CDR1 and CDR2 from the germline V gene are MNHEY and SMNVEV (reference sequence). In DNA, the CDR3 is TGTGCCAGCAGTTTAAACGGGAGGGCCCAGAATGAGCAGTTCTTC. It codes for CASSLNGRAQNEQFF.

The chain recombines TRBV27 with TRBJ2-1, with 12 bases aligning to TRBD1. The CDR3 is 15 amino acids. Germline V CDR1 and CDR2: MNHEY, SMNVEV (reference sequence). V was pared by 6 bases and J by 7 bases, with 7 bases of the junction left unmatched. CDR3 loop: CASRKGTGGGNEQFF. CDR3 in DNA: TGTGCCAGCAGGAAGGGGACAGGGGGCGGAAATGAGCAGTTCTTC.

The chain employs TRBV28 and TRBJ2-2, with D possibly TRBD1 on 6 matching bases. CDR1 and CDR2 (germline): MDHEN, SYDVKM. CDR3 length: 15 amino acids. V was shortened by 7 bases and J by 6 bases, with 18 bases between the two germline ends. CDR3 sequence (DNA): TGTGCCAGCAACTCCGGGACAAAGACTTCCGGGGAGCTGTTTTTT. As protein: CASNSGTKTSGELFF.

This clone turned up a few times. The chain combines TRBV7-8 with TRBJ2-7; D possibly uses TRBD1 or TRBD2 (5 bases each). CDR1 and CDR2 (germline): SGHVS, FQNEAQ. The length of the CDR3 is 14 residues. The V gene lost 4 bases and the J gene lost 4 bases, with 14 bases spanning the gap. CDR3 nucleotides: TGTGCCAGCAGCTCTGGGGGAGTGTCGTACGAGCAGTACTTC. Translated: CASSSGGVSYEQYF. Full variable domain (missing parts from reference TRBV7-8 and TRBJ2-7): GAGVSQSPRYKVAKRGQDVALRCDPISGHVSLFWYQQALGQGPEFLTYFQNEAQLDKSGLPSDRFFAERPEGSVSTLKIQRTQQEDSAVYLCASSSGGVSYEQYFGPGTRLTVT.

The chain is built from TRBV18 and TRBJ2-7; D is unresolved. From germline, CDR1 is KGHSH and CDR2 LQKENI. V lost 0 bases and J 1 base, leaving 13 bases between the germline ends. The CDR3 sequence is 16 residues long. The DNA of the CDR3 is TGTGCCAGCTCACCACCGAAGGGTCTAGGTTCCTACGAGCAGTACTTC. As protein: CASSPPKGLGSYEQYF. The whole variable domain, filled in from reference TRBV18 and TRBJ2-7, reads NAGVMQNPRHLVRRRGQEARLRCSPMKGHSHVYWYRQLPEEGLKFMVYLQKENIIDESGMPKERFSAEFPKEGPSILRIQQVVRGDSAAYFCASSPPKGLGSYEQYFGPGTRLTVT.

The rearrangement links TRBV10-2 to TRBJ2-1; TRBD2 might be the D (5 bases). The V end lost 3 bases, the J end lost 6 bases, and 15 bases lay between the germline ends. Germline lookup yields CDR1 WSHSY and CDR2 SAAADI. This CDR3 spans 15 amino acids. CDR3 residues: CASSETRTPTNEQFF. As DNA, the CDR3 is TGCGCCAGCAGTGAAACAAGGACTCCAACCAATGAGCAGTTCTTC.